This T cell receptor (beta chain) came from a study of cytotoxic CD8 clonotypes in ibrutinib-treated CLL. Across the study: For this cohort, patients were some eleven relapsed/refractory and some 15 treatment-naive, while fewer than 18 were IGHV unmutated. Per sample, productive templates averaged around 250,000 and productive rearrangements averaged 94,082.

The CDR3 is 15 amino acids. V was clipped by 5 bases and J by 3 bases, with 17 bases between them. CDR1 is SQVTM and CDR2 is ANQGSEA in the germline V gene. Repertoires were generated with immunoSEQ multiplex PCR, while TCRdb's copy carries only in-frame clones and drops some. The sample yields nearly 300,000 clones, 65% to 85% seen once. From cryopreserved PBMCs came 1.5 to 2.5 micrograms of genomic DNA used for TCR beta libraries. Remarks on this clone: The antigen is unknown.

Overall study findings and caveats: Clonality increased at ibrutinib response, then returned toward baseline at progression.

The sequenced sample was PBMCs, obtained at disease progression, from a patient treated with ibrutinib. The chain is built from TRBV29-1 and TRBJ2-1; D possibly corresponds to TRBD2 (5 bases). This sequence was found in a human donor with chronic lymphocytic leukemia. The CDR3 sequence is CSVPIGVVDYNEQFF. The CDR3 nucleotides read TGCAGCGTTCCAATCGGGGTAGTGGACTACAATGAGCAGTTCTTC.